Listed here are 20 T cell receptor beta chains from one sample, sequenced in a study of neoadjuvant anti-PD-1 for oral cavity cancer. Here immunoSEQ multiplex PCR was the method, and the copy in TCRdb shows in-frame clones only, minus some. The sample yields around 17,000 clones, about 70% seen once. This material consisted of PBMCs, taken before nivolumab (anti-PD-1) treatment. The receptor set was obtained from a person aged 40 to 85 with oral cavity squamous cell carcinoma.

This clone was detected only a few times. The chain couples TRBV7-8 to TRBJ1-1, with a weak D call TRBD1 (5 bases). V lost 3 bases, J lost 4 bases, and 15 bases lay in between. CDR1 SGHVS and CDR2 FQNEAQ come from the germline V gene. This CDR3 region has 15 residues. CDR3 in amino acids: CASSFPMVRGTEAFF. DNA for the CDR3: TGTGCCAGCAGCTTCCCAATGGTTAGGGGCACTGAAGCTTTCTTT.

The chain links TRBV15 to TRBJ2-7; D uncertain. In germline, CDR1 is LNHNV, CDR2 YYDKDF (reference sequence). Trimming cost V 0 bases and J 0 bases, with 6 bases left between them. This CDR3 contains 14 residues. This CDR3 is CATSREGGSYEQYF. The CDR3 bases are TGTGCCACCAGCAGAGAGGGCGGCTCCTACGAGCAGTACTTC.

The chain recombines TRBV2 with TRBJ1-2, with D hard to call. Germline V gene lookup returns CDR1 SNHLY and CDR2 FYNNEI. Trimming pared 6 bases from V and 7 bases from J, leaving 12 bases between. The CDR3 loop spans 12 amino acids. The CDR3 here is CASRPGRVGYTF. For the CDR3, the DNA is TGTGCCAGCAGGCCTGGGCGCGTTGGCTACACCTTC.

The J gene is TRBJ2-5, the V gene TRBV30; D might be TRBD2 (6 bases). CDR1 and CDR2 (germline): GTSNPN, SVGIG (reference sequence). The CDR3 spans 13 residues. Deletions cut 2 bases from V and 5 bases from J, with 12 bases between. The CDR3, as DNA: TGTGCCTGGAGTAGCGGGTTTCGTGAGACCCAGTACTTC. Translated: CAWSSGFRETQYF. Full variable domain (missing parts from reference TRBV30 and TRBJ2-5): SQTIHQWPATLVQPVGSPLSLECTVEGTSNPNLYWYRQAAGRGLQLLFYSVGIGQISSEVPQNLSASRPQDRQFILSSKKLLLSDSGFYLCAWSSGFRETQYFGPGTRLLVL.

The chain employs TRBV2 and TRBJ1-4, with a possible D match to TRBD1 (6 bases). V gave up 3 bases and J gave up 1 base, with 6 bases separating them. CDR1 and CDR2 (germline): SNHLY, FYNNEI. The CDR3 covers 14 residues. DNA for the CDR3: TGTGCCAGCAGTGACAGGGGAACTAATGAAAAACTGTTTTTT. Translating it yields CASSDRGTNEKLFF.

The chain recombines TRBV7-3 with TRBJ2-3; TRBD2 aligns across 15 bases. Per germline, CDR1 SGHTA and CDR2 FQGTGA. The CDR3 sequence is 16 residues long. V dropped 5 bases and J dropped 8; count of bases not matched to a gene: 8. CDR3 bases: TGTGCCAGCAGCCCGAATGGACTAGCGGGAGGGGTTACGCAGTATTTT. Amino acid sequence: CASSPNGLAGGVTQYF. Together with reference TRBV7-3 and TRBJ2-3, the CDR3 gives the full variable domain: GAGVSQTPSNKVTEKGKYVELRCDPISGHTALYWYRQSLGQGPEFLIYFQGTGAADDSGLPNDRFFAVRPEGSVSTLKIQRTERGDSAVYLCASSPNGLAGGVTQYFGPGTRLTVL.

This rearrangement joins TRBV6-1 to TRBJ2-2; no reliable D call. The CDR3 runs 14 residues. Looked up from germline, CDR1 is MNHNS and CDR2 is SASEGT. The V gene lost 3 bases and the J gene lost 4 bases, with 9 bases spanning the gap. The chain's CDR3 is CASSEGYSTGELFF. DNA of the CDR3: TGTGCCAGCAGTGAGGGGTATAGCACCGGGGAGCTGTTTTTT.

The chain employs TRBV29-1 and TRBJ2-2; the match to TRBD1 covers 9 bases. Germline-derived CDR1 and CDR2 are SQVTM and ANQGSEA. There are 13 residues in the CDR3. V was clipped by 4 bases and J by 7 bases; unmatched bases: 4. CDR3 sequence reads: CSVAQGAGGELFF. The CDR3 DNA is TGCAGCGTTGCACAGGGGGCTGGCGGGGAGCTGTTTTTT.

The chain uses TRBV6-5 and TRBJ1-1; 9 bases are shared with TRBD1. V lost 6 bases and J lost 1; bases outside the gene matches: 3. CDR1 and CDR2 from the germline V gene are MNHEY and SVGAGI. CDR3 length: 14 amino acids. The CDR3 DNA is TGTGCCAGCAGGTGGGACAGGGCGAACACTGAAGCTTTCTTT. It specifies CASRWDRANTEAFF.

The genes are TRBV12-5 and TRBJ2-1, with 8 bases identical to TRBD1. After removal of 4 bases from V and 0 bases from J, the junction contained 2 bases not matched to a gene. The CDR3 runs to 15 residues. Germline CDR1 reads LGHNT; CDR2 reads FRNRAP. In DNA, the CDR3 is TGTGCTAGTGGTTCTGGACAGGGCTCCTACAATGAGCAGTTCTTC. This sequence encodes CASGSGQGSYNEQFF.

The J gene is TRBJ2-3, the V gene TRBV4-2; possible D gene TRBD1, 6 bases. The V end was cut by 1 base, the J end by 4 bases, with 12 bases between. Germline V CDR1 and CDR2: LGHNA, YNFKEQ. The CDR3 has 15 residues. The CDR3 protein is CASSQGSGGADTQYF. Here the CDR3 DNA reads TGTGCCAGCAGCCAAGGGTCTGGGGGCGCAGATACGCAGTATTTT.

A few counts support this clone. The V call is TRBV9, the J call TRBJ2-5; D might be TRBD1 (6 bases). V lost 0 bases and J lost 3, with 12 bases in between. The CDR3 contains 15 residues. Germline V CDR1 and CDR2: SGDLS, YYNGEE. The DNA for the CDR3 is TGTGCCAGCAGCGTAGGGACAGCGACAAAAGAGACCCAGTACTTC. Translating gives CASSVGTATKETQYF.

About this clone: The junction does not match germline at one end; this may be a read error. The chain employs TRBV2 and TRBJ2-5, with D maybe TRBD1 (5 bases). The CDR3 covers 15 residues. Germline-derived CDR1 and CDR2 are SNHLY and FYNNEI. The CDR3 loop is CASSDRGSTQETQYF. DNA of the CDR3: TGTGCCAGTAGTGATAGGGGATCTACCCAAGAGACCCAGTACTTC. Full variable domain (missing parts from reference TRBV2 and TRBJ2-5): EPEVTQTPSHQVTQMGQEVILRCVPISNHLYFYWYRQILGQKVEFLVSFYNNEISEKSEIFDDQFSVERPDGSNFTLKIRSTKLEDSAMYFCASSDRGSTQETQYFGPGTRLLVL.

The chain recombines TRBV5-4 with TRBJ2-3; D ambiguous. There are 13 residues in the CDR3. CDR1 SGHNT and CDR2 YYREEE come from the germline V gene (reference sequence). V lost 1 base and J lost 1, with 4 bases in between. The CDR3, as DNA: TGTGCCAGCAGCTTGACAGGCACAGATACGCAGTATTTT. Translating gives CASSLTGTDTQYF.

V gene TRBV2 combines with J gene TRBJ2-5, with D perhaps matching TRBD1 or TRBD2 (5 bases each). CDR3 length equals 13 residues. Per germline, CDR1 SNHLY and CDR2 FYNNEI. V lost 6 bases and J lost 2, with 10 bases in between. CDR3 nucleotide sequence: TGTGCCAGCAGCTGGGGGTTGCAAGAGACCCAGTACTTC. Protein sequence: CASSWGLQETQYF.

The chain couples TRBV2 to TRBJ2-2, with D unresolved. V lost 8 bases to trimming and J lost 1 base, with 8 bases between them. The CDR3 has 13 amino acids. Germline assignment: CDR1 SNHLY and CDR2 FYNNEI. CDR3 protein: CASGWKNTGELFF. Here the CDR3 DNA reads TGTGCCAGCGGGTGGAAGAACACCGGGGAGCTGTTTTTT. Using reference TRBV2 and TRBJ2-2 for the parts outside the CDR3, the full variable domain is EPEVTQTPSHQVTQMGQEVILRCVPISNHLYFYWYRQILGQKVEFLVSFYNNEISEKSEIFDDQFSVERPDGSNFTLKIRSTKLEDSAMYFCASGWKNTGELFFGEGSRLTVL.

The rearrangement joins TRBV27 to TRBJ1-1; 7 nucleotides line up with TRBD1. The CDR3 runs 15 residues. The J segment lost 1 base and the V segment lost 6 bases, leaving 8 bases of the junction unmatched. The germline CDR1 and CDR2 sequences are MNHEY and SMNVEV (reference sequence). The CDR3 nucleotides are TGTGCCAGCAGACCCCTGACAGGGAGGAACACTGAAGCTTTCTTT. Protein product: CASRPLTGRNTEAFF.

The rearrangement joins TRBV30 to TRBJ2-2; D is undetermined. CDR3 length: 11 amino acids. Trimming shortened V by 3 bases and J by 6 bases, and 5 bases separated the two germline ends. The germline CDR1 and CDR2 sequences are GTSNPN and SVGIG (reference sequence). CDR3 nucleotide sequence: TGTGCCTGGAGCTGGGCCGGGGAGCTGTTTTTT. It yields the protein CAWSWAGELFF.

The chain employs TRBV6-6 and TRBJ2-5, with TRBD2 identical over 8 bases. J lost 0 bases, V lost 9 bases, and 6 bases had no gene match. The CDR3 sequence is 14 residues long. Germline-derived CDR1 and CDR2 are MNHNY and SVGAGI (reference sequence). The CDR3: CASTGLEYQETQYF. In DNA, the CDR3 is TGTGCCAGTACGGGACTAGAGTACCAAGAGACCCAGTACTTC.

V is TRBV7-2 and J is TRBJ2-1, with D maybe TRBD1 (5 bases). This CDR3 contains 12 residues. Trimming took 5 bases from V and 7 from J, leaving 9 bases between them. CDR1 is SGHTA, CDR2 FQGNSA, per germline. The CDR3 sequence: CASSRTLNEQFF. CDR3 nucleotide sequence: TGTGCCAGCAGCCGGACACTGAATGAGCAGTTCTTC.